Below, 22 T cell receptor beta chains from the same sample are listed, as sequenced in a study of beta chain features in type 1 diabetes. The sequenced template was cDNA made from the entire isolated RNA. Assay used: immunoSEQ multiplex PCR; TCRdb lists only in-frame clones, some missing. The data contain 330,000 or so clones, 12% to 15% of them seen just once; the ten biggest clones take up 5.5% to 7.5%. Sequenced: central memory CD4+ T cells from blood. The receptors were sampled from a man younger than 40 in good health.

The chain carries TRBV6-5 and TRBJ2-7; D is uncertain. Trimming removed 5 bases at V and 4 bases at J, with 6 bases between. The CDR3 length is 11 residues. Germline V gene data show CDR1 as MNHEY and CDR2 as SVGAGI. CDR3 DNA sequence: TGTGCCAGCAGTGACATATACGAGCAGTACTTC. This translates into CASSDIYEQYF.

This clone was counted at least ten times. CDR3 coding DNA: TGTGCCAGCACAACGGGACAGCTCTATGGCTACACCTTC. Protein product: CASTTGQLYGYTF. This chain links TRBV28 with TRBJ1-2, with 7 nucleotides matching TRBD1. CDR3 size: 13 residues. Looked up from germline, CDR1 is MDHEN and CDR2 is SYDVKM. The V gene end was trimmed by 7 bases and the J gene end by 4 bases; junction bases not matched to a gene: 6.

This clone was counted many times. The CDR3 is CASSLRGGSWGQYV. Written as DNA, the CDR3 is TGTGCCAGCAGCTTGAGAGGCGGCAGCTGGGGGCAGTACGTC. The chain couples TRBV5-6 to TRBJ2-7, with unresolved D. Deletions cut 1 base from V and 9 bases from J, with 17 bases between. The CDR3 loop spans 14 amino acids. CDR1 is SGHDT and CDR2 is YYEEEE in the germline V gene.

The CDR3 is CASRRRDRDPNGATDTQYF. CDR3 bases: TGTGCCAGCAGACGCCGGGACAGGGACCCTAATGGAGCCACAGATACGCAGTATTTT. This rearrangement joins TRBV7-9 to TRBJ2-3; TRBD1 matches at 9 bases. This CDR3 contains 19 residues. CDR1 and CDR2 (germline): SEHNR, FQNEAQ (reference sequence). After removal of 6 bases from V and 2 bases from J, the junction contained 18 bases not matched to a gene.

V and J are TRBV7-9 and TRBJ2-7, with D maybe TRBD1 (5 bases). The CDR3 spans 15 residues. The germline CDR1 and CDR2 sequences are SEHNR and FQNEAQ (reference sequence). Trimming took off 5 bases at V and 0 bases at J, with 14 bases between the two ends. CDR3 sequence reads: CASSPLDSLSYEQYF. DNA for the CDR3: TGTGCCAGCAGCCCCCTCGACAGCCTCTCCTACGAGCAGTACTTC.

This chain links TRBV2 with TRBJ1-2; tentative D call: TRBD1 (5 bases). The germline V gene encodes CDR1 SNHLY and CDR2 FYNNEI. V was clipped by 4 bases and J by 2 bases, with 5 bases between them. This CDR3 has 12 amino acids. CDR3 in DNA: TGTGCCAGCAGTGGACAGAACTATGGCTACACCTTC. Translation: CASSGQNYGYTF.

The chain joins TRBV7-2 to TRBJ1-2; TRBD1 matches at 8 bases. This CDR3 comprises 15 residues. V gave up 5 bases and J gave up 5 bases; unmatched junction bases: 10. CDR1 is SGHTA and CDR2 is FQGNSA in the germline V gene. The CDR3 here is CASSIGAQGEYGYTF. In DNA, the CDR3 is TGTGCCAGCAGCATAGGGGCACAGGGGGAGTATGGCTACACCTTC.

This chain links TRBV28 with TRBJ2-2; tentative D call: TRBD1 (5 bases). V gave up 5 bases and J gave up 3 bases, with 7 bases separating them. The CDR3 is 13 residues long. The germline gives CDR1 MDHEN, CDR2 SYDVKM. The CDR3 is CASSRGYTGELFF. DNA of the CDR3: TGTGCCAGCAGTAGGGGATACACCGGGGAGCTGTTTTTT.

This rearrangement joins TRBV5-4 to TRBJ1-1; D remains ambiguous. The CDR3 runs to 16 residues. Germline V gives CDR1 SGHNT, CDR2 YYREEE (reference sequence). V dropped 1 base and J dropped 1 base, with 14 bases sitting between them. CDR3 bases: TGTGCCAGCAGCTTGTTGGGTTCCCAGTCGAACACTGAAGCTTTCTTT. Amino acids: CASSLLGSQSNTEAFF.

This clone was seen a handful of times. The V call is TRBV11-2, the J call TRBJ2-3; tentatively, D is TRBD2 (6 bases). Germline V lookup: CDR1 SGHAT, CDR2 FQNNGV. The V end was cut by 1 base, the J end by 2 bases, with 13 bases between. This CDR3 has 16 amino acids. Written as DNA, the CDR3 is TGTGCCAGCAGCTTAGGCCGTAGCGGTTACACAGATACGCAGTATTTT. Encoded protein: CASSLGRSGYTDTQYF. The full variable domain, with the rest looked up from reference TRBV11-2 and TRBJ2-3, is EAGVAQSPRYKIIEKRQSVAFWCNPISGHATLYWYQQILGQGPKLLIQFQNNGVVDDSQLPKDRFSAERLKGVDSTLKIQPAKLEDSAVYLCASSLGRSGYTDTQYFGPGTRLTVL.

This clone was seen only a few times. V and J are TRBV29-1 and TRBJ2-3; D is unclear. Looked up from germline, CDR1 is SQVTM and CDR2 is ANQGSEA. V lost 0 bases, J lost 6 bases, and 13 bases lay in between. This CDR3 region has 14 residues. CDR3 region: CSVEDPRRGDTQYF. CDR3 DNA: TGCAGCGTTGAAGATCCTCGCCGAGGCGATACGCAGTATTTT.

J is TRBJ2-7 and V is TRBV5-1, with 7 bases that match TRBD1. The CDR3 runs 14 residues. V trimming: 4 bases; J trimming: 6 bases; junction bases outside the gene matches: 10. Germline lookup yields CDR1 SGHRS and CDR2 YFSETQ. CDR3 sequence reads: CASSIRTGPIEQYF. The CDR3 bases are TGCGCCAGCAGCATACGGACAGGACCCATCGAGCAGTACTTC.

This clone appeared a few times. The chain couples TRBV14 to TRBJ2-3; tentatively, D is TRBD2 (5 bases). Germline CDR1 reads SGHDN; CDR2 reads FVKESK. This CDR3 has 16 amino acids. V dropped 2 bases and J dropped 0 bases, with 12 bases sitting between them. The CDR3 DNA is TGTGCCAGCAGCCAATACAGCGGTACTAGCACAGATACGCAGTATTTT. Translation gives CASSQYSGTSTDTQYF.

This clone was seen a handful of times. The rearrangement uses TRBV7-2 and TRBJ1-2, with a possible D match to TRBD1 (5 bases). Germline loops: CDR1 SGHTA, CDR2 FQGNSA. V gave up 1 base and J gave up 8 bases, with 14 bases separating them. The CDR3 extends over 14 amino acids. The CDR3 sequence: CASSLGGDSQGYTF. CDR3 DNA: TGTGCCAGCAGCTTAGGGGGCGACAGTCAAGGCTACACCTTC.

The chain uses TRBV4-3 and TRBJ2-5; D is unclear. Germline values: CDR1 LGHNA, CDR2 YSLEER. The CDR3 totals 13 residues. Trimming took 0 bases from V and 12 from J, leaving 14 bases between them. The CDR3 coding sequence is TGCGCCAGCAGCCAAGATCCCTCCGGACCGAAGTACTTC. It encodes CASSQDPSGPKYF.

CDR3 in DNA: TGTGCCAGCAGCGTAGCTACGGGGTCTAGCGGGAGGGCCTATGAGCAGTTCTTC. Translated, it gives CASSVATGSSGRAYEQFF. The chain employs TRBV9 and TRBJ2-1; TRBD2 agrees at 12 bases. The V and J ends lost 0 bases and 8 bases, in that order; junction bases with no gene match: 12. Germline V gives CDR1 SGDLS, CDR2 YYNGEE. This CDR3 is 18 amino acids long.

The gene calls are TRBV6-1 and TRBJ1-4, with a weak D call TRBD1 (5 bases). CDR1 is MNHNS and CDR2 is SASEGT in the germline V gene. The CDR3 spans 13 residues. Trimming cost V 10 bases and J 0 bases, with 9 bases left between them. The CDR3 DNA reads TGTGCCACGACAGATGCAACTAATGAAAAACTGTTTTTT. As protein: CATTDATNEKLFF.

CDR3 coding DNA: TGTGCCAGCAGCTTAGTATGGGGTGGGAAACTGTTTTTT. Protein product: CASSLVWGGKLFF. The chain joins TRBV11-2 to TRBJ1-4, with no clear D. Trimming left V 1 base short and J 11 bases short, with 11 bases between. CDR3 length: 13 amino acids. The germline gives CDR1 SGHAT, CDR2 FQNNGV.

The V call is TRBV30, the J call TRBJ2-5; 8 bases line up with TRBD2. Germline V gene lookup returns CDR1 GTSNPN and CDR2 SVGIG (reference sequence). J gave up 9 bases and V 2 bases, and 8 bases lay outside the gene matches. CDR3 length: 13 residues. The CDR3 region is CAWSLKRETPQYF. The CDR3 DNA follows: TGTGCCTGGAGTTTAAAGCGGGAGACCCCCCAGTACTTC.

This clone was detected a few times. The chain has TRBV11-2 and TRBJ2-5; D is possibly TRBD1 (5 bases). Germline loops: CDR1 SGHAT, CDR2 FQNNGV. Trimming cost V 2 bases and J 4 bases, with 14 bases left between them. The CDR3 sequence is 15 residues long. The CDR3 loop is CASSLLRTFRETQYF. The CDR3 nucleotides are TGTGCCAGCAGCTTATTAAGGACATTCCGAGAGACCCAGTACTTC.

This clone appeared a few times. CDR3 nucleotide sequence: TGTGCCAGTAGTATCACAAGGGTCCGAGATACGCAGTATTTT. This encodes CASSITRVRDTQYF. V usage is TRBV19 and J usage is TRBJ2-3; D gene uncertain. CDR1 and CDR2 from the germline V gene are LNHDA and SQIVND (reference sequence). With 3 bases removed from V and 5 bases from J, the gap between germline ends came to 12 bases. CDR3 length: 14 residues.

V gene TRBV18 combines with J gene TRBJ1-5; D is undetermined. Germline V lookup: CDR1 KGHSH, CDR2 LQKENI. V was trimmed by 8 bases and J by 6 bases, leaving 14 bases between them. This CDR3 region has 13 residues. The CDR3, as DNA: TGTGCCAGCCTGCGAGAGGCGGGTCAGCCCCAGCATTTT. It encodes CASLREAGQPQHF.